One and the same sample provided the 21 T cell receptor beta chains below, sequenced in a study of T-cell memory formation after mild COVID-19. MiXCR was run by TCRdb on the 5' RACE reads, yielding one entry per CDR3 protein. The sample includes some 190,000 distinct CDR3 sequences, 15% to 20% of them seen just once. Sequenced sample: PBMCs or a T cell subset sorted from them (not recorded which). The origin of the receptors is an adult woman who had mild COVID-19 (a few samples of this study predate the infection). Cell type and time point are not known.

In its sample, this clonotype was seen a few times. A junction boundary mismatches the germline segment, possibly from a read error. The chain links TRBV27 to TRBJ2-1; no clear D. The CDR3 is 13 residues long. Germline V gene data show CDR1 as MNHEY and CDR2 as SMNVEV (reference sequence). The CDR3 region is CDSSKGRYNEQFF. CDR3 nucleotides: TGTGACAGCAGTAAAGGACGGTACAATGAGCAGTTCTTC.

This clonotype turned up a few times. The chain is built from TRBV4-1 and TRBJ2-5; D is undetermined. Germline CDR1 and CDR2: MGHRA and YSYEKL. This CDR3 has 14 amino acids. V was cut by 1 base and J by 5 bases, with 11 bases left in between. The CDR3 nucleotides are TGCGCCAGCAGCCAAGCCCCACAACGGGAGACCCAGTACTTC. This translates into CASSQAPQRETQYF.

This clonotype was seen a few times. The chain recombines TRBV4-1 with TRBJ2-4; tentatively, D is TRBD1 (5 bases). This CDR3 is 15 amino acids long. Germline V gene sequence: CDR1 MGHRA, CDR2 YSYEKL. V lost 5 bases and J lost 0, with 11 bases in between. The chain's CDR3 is CASSIQGLAKNIQYF. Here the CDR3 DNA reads TGCGCCAGCAGCATCCAGGGTTTAGCCAAAAACATTCAGTACTTC.

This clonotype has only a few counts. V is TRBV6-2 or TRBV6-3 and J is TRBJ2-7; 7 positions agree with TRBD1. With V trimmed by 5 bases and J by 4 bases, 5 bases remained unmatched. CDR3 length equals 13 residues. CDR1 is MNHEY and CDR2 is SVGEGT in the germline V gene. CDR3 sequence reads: CASSHLQGYEQYF. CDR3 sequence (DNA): TGTGCCAGCAGTCACCTACAGGGGTACGAGCAGTACTTC.

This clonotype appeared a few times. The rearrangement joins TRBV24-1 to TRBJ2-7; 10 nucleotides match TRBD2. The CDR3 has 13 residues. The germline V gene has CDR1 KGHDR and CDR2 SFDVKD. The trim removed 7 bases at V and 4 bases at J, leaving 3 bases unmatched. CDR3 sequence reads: CATSRAGGYEQYF. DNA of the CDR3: TGTGCCACCAGCCGAGCGGGAGGGTACGAGCAGTACTTC.

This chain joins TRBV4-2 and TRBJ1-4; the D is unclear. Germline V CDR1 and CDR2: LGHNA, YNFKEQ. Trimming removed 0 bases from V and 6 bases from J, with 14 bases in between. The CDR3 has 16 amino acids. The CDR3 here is CASSQDLGPPYEKLFF. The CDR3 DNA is TGTGCCAGCAGCCAAGATTTGGGCCCTCCGTATGAAAAACTGTTTTTT.

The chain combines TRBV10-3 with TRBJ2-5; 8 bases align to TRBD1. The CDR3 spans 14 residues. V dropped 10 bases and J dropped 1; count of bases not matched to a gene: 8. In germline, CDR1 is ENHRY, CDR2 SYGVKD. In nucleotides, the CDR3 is TGTGCCACCGCTTCAACAGGGGGCCAAGAGACCCAGTACTTC. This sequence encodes CATASTGGQETQYF.

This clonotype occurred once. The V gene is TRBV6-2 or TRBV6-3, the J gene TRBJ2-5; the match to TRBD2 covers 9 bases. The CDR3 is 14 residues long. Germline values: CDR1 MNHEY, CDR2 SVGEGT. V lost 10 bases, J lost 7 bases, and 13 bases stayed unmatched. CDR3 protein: CATAIAGDRGTQYF. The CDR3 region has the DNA TGTGCCACCGCTATAGCGGGAGATCGGGGGACCCAGTACTTC.

CDR3 amino acids: CASSLLRKEQFF. The CDR3 coding sequence is TGTGCCAGCAGCTTACTGCGGAAGGAGCAGTTCTTC. V and J are TRBV7-2 and TRBJ2-1; D remains ambiguous. V was trimmed by 2 bases and J by 10 bases, leaving 9 bases between them. The CDR3 length is 12 residues. CDR1 is SGHTA and CDR2 is FQGNSA in the germline V gene.

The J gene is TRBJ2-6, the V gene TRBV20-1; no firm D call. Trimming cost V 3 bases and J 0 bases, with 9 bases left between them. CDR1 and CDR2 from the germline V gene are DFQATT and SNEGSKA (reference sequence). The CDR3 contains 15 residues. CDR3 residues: CSASERFSGANVLTF. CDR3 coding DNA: TGCAGTGCTAGTGAGAGATTCTCTGGGGCCAACGTCCTGACTTTC.

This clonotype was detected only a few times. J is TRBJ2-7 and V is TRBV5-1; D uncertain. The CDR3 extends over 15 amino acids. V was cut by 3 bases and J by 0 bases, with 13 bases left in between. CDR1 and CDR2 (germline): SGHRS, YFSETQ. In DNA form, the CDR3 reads TGCGCCAGCAGCTCGAGTCGACTCAGCTCCTACGAGCAGTACTTC. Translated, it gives CASSSSRLSSYEQYF.

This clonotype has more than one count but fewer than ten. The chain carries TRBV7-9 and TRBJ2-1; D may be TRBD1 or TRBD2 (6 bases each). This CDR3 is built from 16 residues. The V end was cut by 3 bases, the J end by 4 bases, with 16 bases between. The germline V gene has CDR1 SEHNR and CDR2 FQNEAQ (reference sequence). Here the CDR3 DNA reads TGTGCCAGCAGCTTGTTGAGGGGGGACCCTTACAATGAGCAGTTCTTC. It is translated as CASSLLRGDPYNEQFF.

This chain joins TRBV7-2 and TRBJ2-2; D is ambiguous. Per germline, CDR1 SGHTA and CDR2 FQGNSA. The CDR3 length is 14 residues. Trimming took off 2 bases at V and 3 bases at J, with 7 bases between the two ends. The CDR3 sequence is CASSLNRDTGELFF. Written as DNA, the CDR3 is TGTGCCAGCAGCTTAAATCGGGACACCGGGGAGCTGTTTTTT.

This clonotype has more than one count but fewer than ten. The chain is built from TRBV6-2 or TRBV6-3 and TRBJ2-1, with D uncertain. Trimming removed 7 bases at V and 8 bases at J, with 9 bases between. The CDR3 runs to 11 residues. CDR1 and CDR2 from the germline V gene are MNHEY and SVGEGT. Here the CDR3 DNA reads TGTGCCAGCACTCTAGGCCATGAGCAGTTCTTC. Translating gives CASTLGHEQFF.

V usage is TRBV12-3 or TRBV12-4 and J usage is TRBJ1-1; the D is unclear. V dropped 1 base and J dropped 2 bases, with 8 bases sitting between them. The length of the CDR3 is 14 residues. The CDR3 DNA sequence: TGTGCCAGCAGTTTAGTAGGGTCCAACACTGAAGCTTTCTTT. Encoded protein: CASSLVGSNTEAFF.

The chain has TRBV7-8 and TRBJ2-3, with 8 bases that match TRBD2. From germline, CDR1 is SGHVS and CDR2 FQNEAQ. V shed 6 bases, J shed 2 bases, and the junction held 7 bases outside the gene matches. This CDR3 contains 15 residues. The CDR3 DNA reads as TGTGCCAGCAGACTCAGCGGGGGCACCACAGATACGCAGTATTTT. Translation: CASRLSGGTTDTQYF.

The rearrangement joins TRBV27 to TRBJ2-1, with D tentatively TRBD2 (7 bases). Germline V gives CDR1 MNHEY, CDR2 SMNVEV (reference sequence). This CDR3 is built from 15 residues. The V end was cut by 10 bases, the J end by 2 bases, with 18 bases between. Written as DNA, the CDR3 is TGTGCCACTAAATTAGGGGGGGGGCCCTACAATGAGCAGTTCTTC. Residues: CATKLGGGPYNEQFF.

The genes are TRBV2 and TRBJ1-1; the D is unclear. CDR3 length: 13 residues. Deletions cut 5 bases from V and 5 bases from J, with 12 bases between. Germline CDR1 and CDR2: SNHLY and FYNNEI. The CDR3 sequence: CASSMELGTEAFF. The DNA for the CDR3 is TGTGCCAGCAGTATGGAACTAGGGACTGAAGCTTTCTTT.

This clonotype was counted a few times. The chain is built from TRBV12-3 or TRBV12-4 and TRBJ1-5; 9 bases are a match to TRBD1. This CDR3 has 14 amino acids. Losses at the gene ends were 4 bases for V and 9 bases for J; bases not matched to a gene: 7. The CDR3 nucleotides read TGTGCCAGCAGTTCCGGGACAGGGTTTGGGCCCCAGCATTTT. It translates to CASSSGTGFGPQHF.

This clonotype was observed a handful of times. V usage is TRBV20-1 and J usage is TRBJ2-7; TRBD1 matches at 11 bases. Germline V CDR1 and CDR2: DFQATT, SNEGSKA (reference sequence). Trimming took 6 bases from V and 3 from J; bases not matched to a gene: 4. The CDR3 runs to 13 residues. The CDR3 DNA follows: TGCAGTGCCACTGGGACAGGGGGCTACGAGCAGTACTTC. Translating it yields CSATGTGGYEQYF.

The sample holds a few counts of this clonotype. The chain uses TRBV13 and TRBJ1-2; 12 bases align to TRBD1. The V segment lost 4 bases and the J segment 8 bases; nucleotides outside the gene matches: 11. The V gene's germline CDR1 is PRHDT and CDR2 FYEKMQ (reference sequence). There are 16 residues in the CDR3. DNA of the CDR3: TGTGCCAGCAGCTCAAACACGGGACAGGGGGCGCACGGCTACACCTTC. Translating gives CASSSNTGQGAHGYTF.